Included here is one T cell receptor beta chain sequence, with context. The antigen this receptor binds is unknown. Base qualities are not at hand, and no much larger clone is one base apart. Trimming at the junction amounts to 6 bases on V and 0 bases on J, and the germline ends lie 8 bases apart. The CDR3 starts with the cysteine, ends with the phenylalanine, and has 13 residues. Only the CDR3 part of the read is kept: 39 bases, read in frame from the first base. The immunoSEQ Assay, a bias-controlled multiplex PCR, was used to amplify TCRbeta CDR3 regions from genomic DNA. The authors' pipeline ran thus. Within the assay, amplification of reference gene primers was used to estimate how many nucleated cells each sample contained. Sequence reads were collapsed and filtered to measure the absolute abundance of every unique TCRbeta CDR3 rearrangement. For each sample, productive Simpson clonality was calculated as the square root of Simpson's diversity index across productive rearrangements. TCRdb holds this immuneACCESS table with in-frame rearrangements only. Some clones are missing; in checked studies, unresolved V genes explain under half, and the rest has no known cause. The D gene and trimming were derived from the DNA, and the V and J assignments and clone size from that table. This sample is represented by more than 90,000 clones; more than 75% of them were singletons. The ten largest clones capture roughly 8.2% of the sample.

The sample belongs to a study of blood T cell repertoires in COVID-19 (TCRdb year 2020). In the study overall: The collaborator samples originated in the United States, Italy and Spain and spanned the acute and convalescent phases of COVID-19. The prospective study material was composed of cDNA or gDNA derived from T cells, B-cell-depleted T cells, or PBMCs. Deeply sampled blood TCRbeta repertoires from subjects exposed to, actively infected with, or recovered from COVID-19 were included in the dataset. A freely available public database, intended as a resource for researchers studying the immune response to SARS-CoV-2, is where the repertoires were released. Samples came from the ongoing ImmuneRACE study (first 160 participants) plus 1,254 subjects from 6 global collaborators. The sample metadata nearly always contained a de-identified subject ID, COVID-19 status, age in years and sex. HLA class I and class II types, where available, came from metadata supplied by the sample provider rather than from assay-based typing.

Study-wide findings and limitations: Clinical and demographic metadata were provided uncurated, with the amount varying by source and participant.

Collaborating institutions collected whole blood in K2EDTA tubes following their own protocols. For TCRbeta analysis, collaborators shipped samples in one of three forms: frozen whole blood, isolated PBMCs, or DNA extracted from either of those sample types. The clonotype was recovered from a man aged 65 to 85 with acute or convalescent COVID-19. This receptor chain uses TRBV12-3 or TRBV12-4 and TRBJ1-1, with the D gene uncertain. Input material: peripheral blood. The base sequence is TGTGCCAGCAGCAACTTCTTGAACACTGAAGCTTTCTTT. It translates as CASSNFLNTEAFF.